The present T cell receptor (beta chain) was sequenced within a study of control samples from healthy donors and cancer patients. Produced via immunoSEQ multiplex PCR; TCRdb's table is partial and in-frame only. The table lists 130,000 to 150,000 clones, approximately 92% of them singletons. The V gene's germline CDR1 is MGHRA and CDR2 YSYEKL. V was trimmed by 0 bases and J by 3 bases, leaving 8 bases between them. The CDR3 has 14 amino acids. The sequencing sample was made of blood. This sequence joins TRBV4-1 and TRBJ1-1; the D gene is possibly TRBD1 (6 bases). The TCR comes from a man aged 25-40 years in good health. CDR3 residues: CASSQEPGDTEAFF. The CDR3 DNA is TGCGCCAGCAGCCAAGAACCAGGGGACACTGAAGCTTTCTTT.